This T cell receptor (beta chain) was sequenced in a study of HIV-infected patients and healthy controls. About 500 ng RNA was reverse transcribed with alpha and beta constant-region primers. Using multiplexing indices, alpha and beta chain libraries were generated apart by chain-specific third strand synthesis. TCRdb ran MiXCR on the 5' RACE reads and lists one entry per CDR3 protein. The table shows about 6,500 distinct CDR3 sequences, with under 8% occurring only once. This clonotype counts as medium-sized (0.01 to 0.1%). Antiretroviral therapy had run roughly three months, about 14 weeks, before follow-up blood collection. The repertoire came from unfractionated whole blood and reflected all unsorted peripheral T cells. Trimming took 6 bases from V and 7 from J; bases not matched to a gene: 4. Germline CDR1 and CDR2: SNHLY and FYNNEI. The CDR3 is 13 amino acids.

The chain combines TRBV2 with TRBJ2-4, with TRBD1 matching over 9 bases. Source: blood, taken during antiretroviral therapy. The receptor was isolated from an adult with HIV infection. This CDR3 is CASSGQGLNIQYF. The CDR3 coding sequence is TGTGCCAGCAGCGGACAGGGGTTGAACATTCAGTACTTC. The full variable domain, completed using reference TRBV2 and TRBJ2-4, is EPEVTQTPSHQVTQMGQEVILRCVPISNHLYFYWYRQILGQKVEFLVSFYNNEISEKSEIFDDQFSVERPDGSNFTLKIRSTKLEDSAMYFCASSGQGLNIQYFGAGTRLSVL.